A selection of T cell receptor beta chains follows, all from one sample in a study of human T cells and chemical hapten exposure. TCRdb processed the RACE reads anew with MiXCR; each CDR3 protein has one entry. The sample holds 300,000 to 450,000 distinct CDR3 sequences; approximately 5.1% are singletons and the top ten take 2.6%. The sequenced sample was whole blood, obtained in connection with sensitization to the hapten diphenylcyclopropenone (DPC). These receptors were obtained from a woman in her fifties or sixties with alopecia areata. Some clones in this sample may be carry-over from other donors' samples. The CDR3 runs from the conserved cysteine through the conserved F or W. D genes are given only for firm matches. A clone size is listed for some rows: how often the clone was seen (once, few, many), or a class if it is expanded.

>TRBJ2-2|many|TRBV12-3/TRBV12-4|-
-
CASSFGAGGELFF
>TRBJ2-3|many|TRBV5-6|-
TGTGCCAGCAGCCCCCGATCCAAAAGCACAGATACGCAGTATTTT
CASSPRSKSTDTQYF
>TRBJ2-7|-|TRBV12-3/TRBV12-4|-
TGTGCCAGCAGCCGGGACCACTCCTACGAGCAGTACTTC
CASSRDHSYEQYF
>TRBJ2-4|many|TRBV10-3|-
TGTGCCATCAGGGGGGCCAAAAACATTCAGTACTTC
CAIRGAKNIQYF
>TRBJ2-1|many|TRBV7-2|-
TGTGCCAGCAGCTTAGCTGGGCTCGAAACTAATGAGCAGTTCTTC
CASSLAGLETNEQFF
>TRBJ1-5|few|TRBV5-1|-
TGCGCCAGCAGCTTGGCACCGGGGACCGAACAGCCCCAGCATTTT
CASSLAPGTEQPQHF
>TRBJ2-7|-|TRBV20-1|-
TGCAGTGCTAGAGATCAAAGGACAGCCTCCTACGAGCAGTACTTC
CSARDQRTASYEQYF
>TRBJ2-2|-|TRBV12-3/TRBV12-4|-
TGTGCCAGCAGTTTATCGAACACCGGGGAGCTGTTTTTT
CASSLSNTGELFF
>TRBJ2-3|-|TRBV6-1|-
TGTGCCAGCAGTGAAATTGATACGCAGTATTTT
CASSEIDTQYF
>TRBJ1-5|many|TRBV7-9|-
TGTGCCAGCAGCCGGGGACACCAGCCCCAGCATTTT
CASSRGHQPQHF
>TRBJ2-1|many|TRBV4-2|-
TGTGCCAGCAGCCCTGGGGCTAACAATGAGCAGTTCTTC
CASSPGANNEQFF
>TRBJ2-1|many|TRBV3-1|-
TGTGCCAGCAGCCAAGTGGAGAATGAGCAGTTCTTC
CASSQVENEQFF
>TRBJ2-3|many|TRBV7-2|TRBD1
TGTGCCAGCAAACAAGGACAGGGCCTTGGGGATACGCAGTATTTT
CASKQGQGLGDTQYF
>TRBJ2-1|-|TRBV6-2/TRBV6-3|TRBD2
TGTGCCAGCAGTACGACTAGCGATGAGCAGTTCTTC
CASSTTSDEQFF
>TRBJ2-1|-|TRBV2|-
TGTGCCAGCAGTGAAGCGTTCGATGAGCAGTTCTTC
CASSEAFDEQFF
>TRBJ1-3|-|TRBV30|-
TGTGCCTGGAGTCCGATGGGGGCTCCCTCTGGAAACACCATATATTTT
CAWSPMGAPSGNTIYF
>TRBJ1-3|few|TRBV12-5|-
TGTGCTAGTGGTCCCACTCCGGGCTCTGGAAACACCATATATTTT
CASGPTPGSGNTIYF
>TRBJ2-3|few|TRBV12-5|-
TGTGCTAGTGCCGAGGGTCAGACAAGCACAGATACGCAGTATTTT
CASAEGQTSTDTQYF
>TRBJ1-2|few|TRBV12-3/TRBV12-4|-
TGTGCCAGCAGTTTTGGCAGGGAGGAAGGGGGCTACACCTTC
CASSFGREEGGYTF
>TRBJ1-2|many|TRBV29-1|-
TGCAGCGTTGGGCAGGGGTCCTATGGCTACACCTTC
CSVGQGSYGYTF
>TRBJ1-1|many|TRBV6-6|-
TGTGCCAGCAGTACGACGCAGAGGACTGAAGCTTTCTTT
CASSTTQRTEAFF
>TRBJ2-1|many|TRBV4-2|-
TGTGCCAGCAGCCAAGACCAGCGGAGTTACAATGAGCAGTTCTTC
CASSQDQRSYNEQFF
>TRBJ2-7|-|TRBV27|-
TGTGCCAGCAGTTTAACCCCGGCAGGGAGCTCCTACGAGCAGTACTTC
CASSLTPAGSSYEQYF
>TRBJ1-1|-|TRBV20-1|TRBD1
TGCAGTGCTCGCTTCCAGGGGGGAGGCACTGAAGCTTTCTTT
CSARFQGGGTEAFF
>TRBJ1-2|many|TRBV28|-
TGTGCCAGCAGAGGAGCGTTCTATGGCTACACCTTC
CASRGAFYGYTF
>TRBJ2-5|few|TRBV25-1|-
TGTGCCAGCAGTGGGGGACTGGGCTTCCAAGAGACCCAGTACTTC
CASSGGLGFQETQYF
>TRBJ2-1|few|TRBV9|TRBD2
TGTGCCAGCAGCGTAGACTCAGGGCTAGCGGGATTCAATGAGCAGTTCTTC
CASSVDSGLAGFNEQFF
>TRBJ1-1|-|TRBV7-2|-
TGTGCCAGCAGCTTAACCCCAGGGCTGAACACTGAAGCTTTCTTT
CASSLTPGLNTEAFF
>TRBJ2-7|few|TRBV7-6|-
TGTGCCAGCAGCTCCTCGGGGTTCTACGAGCAGTACTTC
CASSSSGFYEQYF
>TRBJ2-7|few|TRBV7-9|TRBD1
TGTGCCAGCAGCCGTCCGGGACAGACAAACGAGCAGTACTTC
CASSRPGQTNEQYF
>TRBJ1-5|many|TRBV29-1|-
TGCAGCGTTGAAGGGGAGAATCAGCCCCAGCATTTT
CSVEGENQPQHF
>TRBJ1-1|-|TRBV5-1|-
TGCGCCAGCAGCCCTGGCTGGGGGGACCGGAACACTGAAGCTTTCTTT
CASSPGWGDRNTEAFF
>TRBJ2-3|many|TRBV30|-
TGTGCCTGGAGTCTAGGGGTCTCTTCCACAGATACGCAGTATTTT
CAWSLGVSSTDTQYF
>TRBJ1-5|many|TRBV2|TRBD1
TGTGCCACCGGACAGGGCAGTCAGCCCCAGCATTTT
CATGQGSQPQHF
>TRBJ2-3|-|TRBV6-4|-
TGTGCCAGCAGTGACTCGAGCAGCACAGATACGCAGTATTTT
CASSDSSSTDTQYF
>TRBJ1-2|-|TRBV7-2|-
TGTGCCAGCAGCTTTCGGGAGGCCTATGGCTACACCTTC
CASSFREAYGYTF
>TRBJ2-2|few|TRBV12-3/TRBV12-4|TRBD1
TGTGCCACCAAAGGACCGACAGGGGCGAACACCGGGGAGCTGTTTTTT
CATKGPTGANTGELFF
>TRBJ2-1|-|TRBV18|-
TGTGCCAGCTCGCCCTCCACCCGGGAGCAGTTCTTC
CASSPSTREQFF
>TRBJ1-1|-|TRBV28|-
TGTGCCAGCTATTCACCTGGGAAGAACACTGAAGCTTTCTTT
CASYSPGKNTEAFF
>TRBJ2-3|-|TRBV10-3|TRBD2
TGTGCCACCGAGACTAGCGGGAGGGATACGCAGTATTTT
CATETSGRDTQYF